Given below is one T cell receptor beta chain in context. Its cognate antigen is unknown. This sample stems from a study of cytomegalovirus exposure and HLA in healthy donors. For the study at large: The 110 million or so unique TCR beta sequences, from roughly 170 million T cells, were found by an earlier analysis. Findings of the study overall: TCR beta V- and J-gene trimming was later associated with a missense DCLRE1C variant. Confirmation was obtained in vitro that three CMV-associated chains are specific for CMV antigens. One cluster of highly shared sequence variants probably arose as a sequencing artifact.

The PCR employed 60 Vbeta primers together with 13 Jbeta primers. Sequencing was performed with immunoSEQ multiplex PCR; in TCRdb, only in-frame clones are kept and a portion is missing. The sample contains roughly 120,000 clones, 80% of which appear only once. The material sequenced was PBMCs. The source is a male donor in good health and CMV-seronegative.

The CDR3 protein is CASSGGGTDTQYF. CDR3 DNA sequence: TGTGCCAGCAGCGGGGGGGGAACGGATACGCAGTATTTT. V and J are TRBV9 and TRBJ2-3; 7 bases line up with TRBD2. The CDR3 is made up of 13 amino acids. CDR1 is SGDLS, CDR2 YYNGEE, per germline. J was trimmed by 6 bases and V by 3 bases; bases with no gene match: 4.